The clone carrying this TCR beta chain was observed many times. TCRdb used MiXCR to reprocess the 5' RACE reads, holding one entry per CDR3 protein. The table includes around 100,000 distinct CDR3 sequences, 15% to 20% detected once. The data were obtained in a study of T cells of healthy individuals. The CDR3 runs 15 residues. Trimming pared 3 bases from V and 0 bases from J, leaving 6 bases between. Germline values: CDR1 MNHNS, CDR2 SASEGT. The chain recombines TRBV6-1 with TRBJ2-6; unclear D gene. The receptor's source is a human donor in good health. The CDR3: CASSDQSSGANVLTF. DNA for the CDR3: TGTGCCAGCAGTGACCAGAGCTCTGGGGCCAACGTCCTGACTTTC.